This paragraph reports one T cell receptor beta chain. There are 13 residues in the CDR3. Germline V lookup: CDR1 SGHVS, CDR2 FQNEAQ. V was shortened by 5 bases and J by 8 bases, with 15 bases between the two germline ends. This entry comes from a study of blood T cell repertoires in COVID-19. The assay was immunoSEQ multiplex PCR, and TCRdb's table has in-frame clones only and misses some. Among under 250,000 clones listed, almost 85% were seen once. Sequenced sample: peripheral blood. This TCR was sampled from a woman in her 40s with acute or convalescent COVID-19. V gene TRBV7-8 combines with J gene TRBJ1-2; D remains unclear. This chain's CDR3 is CASSTLSLWGYTF. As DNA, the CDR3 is TGTGCCAGCAGCACTCTGAGCCTCTGGGGCTACACCTTC.